This is a list of T cell receptor beta chains from one sample in a study of regulatory T cells in long-lasting Graves disease. One entry per CDR3 protein results from TCRdb running MiXCR on the multiplex PCR reads. The data contain around 250,000 distinct CDR3 sequences, approximately 20% of them singletons. This sample was shared with a second study, whose subject was T cells in Graves' hyperthyroidism and ophthalmopathy.

Sequencing was performed on peripheral blood mononuclear cells (PBMCs), taken at new diagnosis, from a patient treated with antithyroid drugs. The receptor source for this set is a woman aged 25-40 years with Graves disease. Both conserved end residues are part of each CDR3. A D gene is named only where the DNA matches it firmly. Expanded clones get a size class; other rows say once, few or many, or leave the size out.

CDR3 | DNA | size | J | D | V
CSALLAGADEQYF | TGCAGTGCTTTACTAGCGGGAGCAGACGAGCAGTACTTC | NA | TRBJ2-7 | TRBD2 | TRBV29-1
CASRHPGTYEQYF | TGTGCCAGCAGACACCCGGGGACCTACGAGCAGTACTTC | NA | TRBJ2-7 | NA | TRBV6-1
CSVGREEIGQPQHF | TGCAGCGTTGGACGGGAGGAGATTGGTCAGCCCCAGCATTTT | many | TRBJ1-5 | NA | TRBV29-1
CATSRDKGGGEKLFF | TGTGCCACCAGCAGAGATAAAGGGGGTGGTGAAAAACTGTTTTTT | many | TRBJ1-4 | NA | TRBV15
CASSAPEAKNIQYF | TGTGCCAGTAGCGCCCCGGAGGCCAAAAACATTCAGTACTTC | few | TRBJ2-4 | NA | TRBV19
CASSGPSSYNSPLHF | TGTGCCAGCAGTGGACCCAGCTCCTATAATTCACCCCTCCACTTT | many | TRBJ1-6 | NA | TRBV2
CASSLARSDTQYF | TGTGCCAGCAGCTTAGCGCGAAGTGATACGCAGTATTTT | many | TRBJ2-3 | NA | TRBV7-6
CASSLSSAGGVYGYTF | TGTGCCAGCAGTTTATCTTCGGCAGGGGGAGTCTATGGCTACACCTTC | many | TRBJ1-2 | TRBD1 | TRBV27
CASSDSTENTEAFF | TGTGCCAGCAGTGATAGCACCGAGAACACTGAAGCTTTCTTT | once | TRBJ1-1 | NA | TRBV27
CASSFGQRNSPLHF | TGCGCCAGCAGCTTTGGACAGAGGAATTCACCCCTCCACTTT | NA | TRBJ1-6 | NA | TRBV5-1
CASSERGRDQPQHF | TGTGCCAGCAGTGAAAGGGGGCGGGATCAGCCCCAGCATTTT | many | TRBJ1-5 | TRBD1 | TRBV2
CSASTSGGAPDTQYF | TGCAGTGCTAGTACTAGCGGGGGGGCCCCAGATACGCAGTATTTT | many | TRBJ2-3 | TRBD2 | TRBV20-1
CSVVGVASVQETQYF | TGCAGCGTTGTGGGGGTGGCTAGCGTCCAAGAGACCCAGTACTTC | many | TRBJ2-5 | NA | TRBV29-1
CASSLGPGQGNFF | TGTGCCAGCAGCTTGGGGCCGGGACAGGGTAACTTCTTC | many | TRBJ2-1 | TRBD1 | TRBV11-3
CASSPMPGTANYGYTF | TGTGCCAGCTCACCCATGCCCGGGACAGCTAACTATGGCTACACCTTC | many | TRBJ1-2 | TRBD1 | TRBV18
CATRRDTFNQQYF | TGTGCCACCAGGAGGGACACTTTTAACCAGCAGTACTTC | many | TRBJ2-7 | NA | TRBV15
CASSQEGTGREKLFF | TGCGCCAGCAGCCAAGAGGGGACAGGAAGGGAAAAACTGTTTTTT | many | TRBJ1-4 | TRBD1 | TRBV4-1
CASSLGQGMDYGYTF | TGTGCCAGCAGCTTGGGACAGGGAATGGACTATGGCTACACCTTC | few | TRBJ1-2 | TRBD1 | TRBV5-6
CASSLVGTSYEQYF | TGTGCCAGCAGCTTAGTAGGGACCTCCTACGAGCAGTACTTC | many | TRBJ2-7 | NA | TRBV27
CASSDYNEQFF | TGCGCCAGCAGCGACTACAATGAGCAGTTCTTC | many | TRBJ2-1 | NA | TRBV5-1
CASSVLPGLASFEQFF | TGTGCCAGCAGTGTTCTTCCGGGACTAGCTTCATTTGAGCAGTTCTTC | many | TRBJ2-1 | TRBD2 | TRBV6-1
CASSLEYRGGEQFF | TGTGCCAGCAGCTTAGAGTACAGGGGGGGTGAGCAGTTCTTC | many | TRBJ2-1 | NA | TRBV11-2
CASSYAGKVSGNTIYF | TGTGCCAGCAGTTACGCGGGGAAAGTCTCTGGAAACACCATATATTTT | many | TRBJ1-3 | NA | TRBV6-5
CASSLLAGALVDTQYF | TGTGCCAGCAGCCTTCTAGCGGGGGCCCTTGTAGATACGCAGTATTTT | many | TRBJ2-3 | TRBD2 | TRBV11-2
CASSPSGEISYEQYF | TGTGCCAGCTCACCGTCGGGTGAAATCTCCTACGAGCAGTACTTC | many | TRBJ2-7 | NA | TRBV18
CASSRRGGEVEQFF | TGTGCCAGCAGCCGGCGGGGGGGCGAAGTTGAGCAGTTCTTC | many | TRBJ2-1 | TRBD2 | TRBV7-2
CSARDEKVRETQYF | TGCAGTGCTAGAGATGAGAAGGTTAGGGAGACCCAGTACTTC | many | TRBJ2-5 | NA | TRBV20-1
CASSRGLAGSSNEQFF | TGTGCCAGCAGCCGCGGACTAGCGGGGTCCTCGAATGAGCAGTTCTTC | many | TRBJ2-1 | TRBD2 | TRBV6-1
CASSESTGRRQETQYF | TGTGCCAGCTCCGAGTCGACAGGTCGACGGCAAGAGACCCAGTACTTC | many | TRBJ2-5 | NA | TRBV18
CATSPGAGVNNQPQHF | TGTGCCACTTCGCCCGGGGCAGGGGTAAACAATCAGCCCCAGCATTTT | many | TRBJ1-5 | NA | TRBV19
CASSEFWTADGYTF | TGTGCCAGCAGTGAATTCTGGACAGCGGATGGCTACACCTTC | NA | TRBJ1-2 | NA | TRBV25-1
CASSLELSARGYTF | TGCGCCAGCAGCTTGGAACTTTCGGCTAGGGGCTACACCTTC | many | TRBJ1-2 | NA | TRBV5-1
CASSIPGHNEQFF | TGTGCCAGCAGCATCCCGGGACACAATGAGCAGTTCTTC | many | TRBJ2-1 | NA | TRBV11-2
CSARDARGVDPQHF | TGCAGTGCTAGAGATGCGAGGGGAGTTGATCCCCAGCATTTT | NA | TRBJ1-5 | NA | TRBV20-1
CSAIDRGTLQETQYF | TGCAGTGCTATAGACAGGGGGACACTCCAAGAGACCCAGTACTTC | NA | TRBJ2-5 | TRBD1 | TRBV20-1
CASSLSSFGVTEAFF | TGTGCCAGCAGTTTATCGAGCTTTGGGGTCACTGAAGCTTTCTTT | many | TRBJ1-1 | NA | TRBV12-3/TRBV12-4
CASSLSYRVLGGNYGYTF | TGTGCCAGCAGTTTATCCTACCGAGTGTTGGGAGGCAACTATGGCTACACCTTC | many | TRBJ1-2 | NA | TRBV27
CASSLWTGLEKLFF | TGTGCCAGCAGCCTATGGACAGGTCTCGAAAAACTGTTTTTT | many | TRBJ1-4 | TRBD1 | TRBV5-1
CASSQKGGVTEAFF | TGTGCCAGCAGTCAAAAAGGGGGGGTCACTGAAGCTTTCTTT | NA | TRBJ1-1 | NA | TRBV12-3/TRBV12-4
CASSESETQYF | TGTGCCAGCAGTGAATCAGAGACCCAGTACTTC | NA | TRBJ2-5 | NA | TRBV25-1